The sequence of this T cell receptor beta chain was determined in a study of cytomegalovirus exposure and HLA in healthy donors. This CDR3 region has 11 residues. Germline CDR1 and CDR2: SGDLS and YYNGEE. Both 60 Vbeta primers and 13 Jbeta primers went into the PCR. TCRdb's table, derived via immunoSEQ multiplex PCR, lists solely in-frame clones and lacks some. The table includes around 120,000 clones, 65% to 80% detected once. Sequenced: PBMCs. The chain has TRBV9 and TRBJ2-5, with TRBD2 matching 7 bases. This TCR derives from a man in his 60s in good health and CMV-seropositive. The CDR3 is CASGRGETQYF. The CDR3 DNA is TGTGCAAGTGGGCGGGGGGAGACCCAGTACTTC.